This T cell receptor (beta chain) was found in a study of T cell changes during pregnancy in multiple sclerosis. CDR1 and CDR2 from the germline V gene are LNHDA and SQIVND (reference sequence). This CDR3 comprises 16 residues. The V end lost 7 bases, the J end lost 0 bases, and 16 bases lay between the germline ends. Here immunoSEQ multiplex PCR was the method, and the copy in TCRdb shows in-frame clones only, minus some. The table lists around 40,000 clones, 85% to 90% of them singletons. This clonotype was obtained from a female donor with multiple sclerosis, enrolled in a pregnancy study. The material was CD4+ T cells from peripheral blood mononuclear cells, obtained before pregnancy. The chain recombines TRBV19 with TRBJ1-5; D gene ambiguous. This CDR3 is CASTARADYSNQPQHF. DNA of the CDR3: TGTGCCAGTACTGCCCGGGCCGACTATAGCAATCAGCCCCAGCATTTT.